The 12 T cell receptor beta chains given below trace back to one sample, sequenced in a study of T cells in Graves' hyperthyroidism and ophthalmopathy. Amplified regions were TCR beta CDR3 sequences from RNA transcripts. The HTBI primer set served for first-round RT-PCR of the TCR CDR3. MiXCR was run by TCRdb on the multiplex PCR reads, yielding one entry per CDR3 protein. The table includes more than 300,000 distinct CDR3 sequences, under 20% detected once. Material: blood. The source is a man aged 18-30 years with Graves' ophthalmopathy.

DNA of the CDR3: TGCAGCGCCCGGGACTCCCGCACCCAGTACTTC. Translated: CSARDSRTQYF. This chain connects TRBV29-1 to TRBJ2-5; TRBD2 might be the D (6 bases). Trimming pared 7 bases from V and 8 bases from J, leaving 14 bases between. Germline CDR1 and CDR2: SQVTM and ANQGSEA. The CDR3 covers 11 residues.

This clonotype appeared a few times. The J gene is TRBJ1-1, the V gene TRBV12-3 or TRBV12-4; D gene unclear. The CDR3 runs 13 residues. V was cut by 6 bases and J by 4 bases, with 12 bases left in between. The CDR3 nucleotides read TGTGCCAGCAGACTGAGCCCGGCCACTGAAGCTTTCTTT. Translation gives CASRLSPATEAFF.

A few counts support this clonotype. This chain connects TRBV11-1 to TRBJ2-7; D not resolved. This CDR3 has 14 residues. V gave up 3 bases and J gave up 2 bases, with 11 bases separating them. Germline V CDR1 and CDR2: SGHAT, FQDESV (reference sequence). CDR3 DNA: TGTGCCAGCAGCTTGACGGACGGACCCTACGAGCAGTACTTC. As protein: CASSLTDGPYEQYF.

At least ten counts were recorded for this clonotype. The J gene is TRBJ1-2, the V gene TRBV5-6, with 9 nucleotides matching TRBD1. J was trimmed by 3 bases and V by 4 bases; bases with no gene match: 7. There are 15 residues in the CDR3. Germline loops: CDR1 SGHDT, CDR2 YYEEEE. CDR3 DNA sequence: TGTGCCAGCAGCCACAGGACAGGGGTCTACTATGGCTACACCTTC. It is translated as CASSHRTGVYYGYTF.

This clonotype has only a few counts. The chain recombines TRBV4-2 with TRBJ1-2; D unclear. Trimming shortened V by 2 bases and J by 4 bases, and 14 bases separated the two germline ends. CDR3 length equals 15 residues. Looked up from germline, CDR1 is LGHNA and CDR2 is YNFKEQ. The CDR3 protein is CASSQSAGSSYGYTF. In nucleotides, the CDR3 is TGTGCCAGCAGCCAATCAGCCGGGAGTAGCTATGGCTACACCTTC.

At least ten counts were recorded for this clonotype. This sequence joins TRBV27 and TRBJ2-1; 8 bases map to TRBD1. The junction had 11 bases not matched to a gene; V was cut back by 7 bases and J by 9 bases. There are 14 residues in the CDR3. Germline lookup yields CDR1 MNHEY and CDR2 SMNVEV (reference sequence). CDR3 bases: TGTGCCAGCAAACGACAGGGGTTTTATAGTGAGCAGTTCTTC. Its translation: CASKRQGFYSEQFF.

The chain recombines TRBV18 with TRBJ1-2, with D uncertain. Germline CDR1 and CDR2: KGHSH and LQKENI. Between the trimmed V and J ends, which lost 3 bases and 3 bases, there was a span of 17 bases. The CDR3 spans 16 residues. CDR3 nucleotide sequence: TGTGCCAGCTCACCCCAAACGGAATCAGGTTACTATGGCTACACCTTC. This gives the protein CASSPQTESGYYGYTF.

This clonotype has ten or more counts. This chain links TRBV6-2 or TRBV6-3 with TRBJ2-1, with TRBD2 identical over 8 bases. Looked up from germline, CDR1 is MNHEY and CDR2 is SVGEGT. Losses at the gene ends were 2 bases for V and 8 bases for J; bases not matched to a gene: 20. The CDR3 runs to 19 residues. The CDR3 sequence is CASSYPIPTSGGSGDEQFF. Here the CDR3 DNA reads TGTGCCAGCAGTTACCCGATCCCTACTAGCGGCGGCAGTGGCGATGAGCAGTTCTTC.

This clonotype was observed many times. The CDR3 DNA follows: TGTGCCAGCAGGGACAGGAACACTGAAGCTTTCTTT. This codes for CASRDRNTEAFF. The chain has TRBV12-3 or TRBV12-4 and TRBJ1-1; possibly TRBD1 for D (6 bases). CDR3 length: 12 residues. Trimming took 6 bases from V and 1 from J, leaving 6 bases between them.

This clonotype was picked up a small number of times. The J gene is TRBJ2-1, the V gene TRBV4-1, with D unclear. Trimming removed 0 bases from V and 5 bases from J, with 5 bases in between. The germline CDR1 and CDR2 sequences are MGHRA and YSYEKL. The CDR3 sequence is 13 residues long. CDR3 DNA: TGCGCCAGCAGCCAAGAGCGGCACAATGAGCAGTTCTTC. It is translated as CASSQERHNEQFF.

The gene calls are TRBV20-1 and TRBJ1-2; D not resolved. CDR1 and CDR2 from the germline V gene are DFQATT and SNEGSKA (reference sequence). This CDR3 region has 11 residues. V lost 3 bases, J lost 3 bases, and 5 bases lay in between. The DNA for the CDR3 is TGCAGTGCTAGTTCCTACTATGGCTACACCTTC. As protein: CSASSYYGYTF.

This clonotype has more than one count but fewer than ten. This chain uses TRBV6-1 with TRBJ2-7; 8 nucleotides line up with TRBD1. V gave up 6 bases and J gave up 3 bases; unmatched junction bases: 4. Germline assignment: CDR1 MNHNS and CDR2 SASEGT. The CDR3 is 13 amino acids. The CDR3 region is CASRTGEGYEQYF. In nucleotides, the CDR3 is TGTGCCAGCAGGACAGGGGAAGGCTACGAGCAGTACTTC.